The present TCR beta chain was sequenced within a study of blood T cell repertoires in COVID-19 (dated by TCRdb to about 2020). About the full investigation: The collaborator samples originated in the United States, Italy and Spain and spanned the acute and convalescent phases of COVID-19. The material from the prospective study consisted of cDNA or gDNA derived from T cells, B-cell-depleted T cells, or PBMCs. Deeply sampled blood TCRbeta repertoires from subjects exposed to, actively infected with, or recovered from COVID-19 were included in the dataset. The repertoires were released in a freely available public database meant as a resource for research on the immune response to SARS-CoV-2. The samples were drawn from the first 160 participants of the ongoing ImmuneRACE study and from 1,254 subjects provided by 6 global collaborators. Nearly every sample came with metadata listing a de-identified subject ID, COVID-19 status, age in years and sex. HLA class I and class II types, where available, came from metadata supplied by the sample provider rather than from assay-based typing. Summary of the overall study and its limitations: The quantity of clinical and demographic metadata differed by source and by participant and was supplied without curation.

As for this clone: Its antigen remains unidentified. No clone much larger than this one lies a single base away; base qualities are absent.

V is trimmed back by 4 bases and J by 5 bases, and the junction contains 10 bases that no gene match accounts for. The CDR3 runs 17 amino acids, cysteine and phenylalanine included. Only the CDR3 portion is preserved as DNA: 51 bases, with reading frame beginning at the first base. The germline V gene encodes CDR1 LGHDT and CDR2 YNNKEL (reference sequence). The immunoSEQ Assay, a bias-controlled multiplex PCR, was used to amplify TCRbeta CDR3 regions from genomic DNA. The published analysis was carried out like this. The number of nucleated cells in each sample was estimated by amplification of reference gene primers within the assay. Sequence reads were collapsed and filtered to measure the absolute abundance of every unique TCRbeta CDR3 rearrangement. For each sample, productive Simpson clonality was calculated as the square root of Simpson's diversity index across productive rearrangements. TCRdb's version of the immuneACCESS table is confined to in-frame rearrangements and falls short of the full clone set. An unresolved V gene accounts for under half of the shortfall where checked; the remainder is of unknown origin. V and J calls and clone size are given by that table; D and trimming were obtained from the DNA. This sample has about 69,000 clones in its table, and 90% of those were observed once. 5% to 6% of the sample is in the top ten clones.

Whole blood was collected in K2EDTA tubes by collaborating institutions according to the institutions' own protocols. For TCRbeta analysis, collaborators shipped samples in one of three forms: frozen whole blood, isolated PBMCs, or DNA extracted from either of those sample types. Input material: peripheral blood. The sequence was obtained from a man between 45 and 60 years old with acute or convalescent COVID-19. The sequence joins TRBV3-1 (or the pseudogene TRBV3-2) to TRBJ2-3; 12 bases in the middle match TRBD2. The DNA sequence reads TGTGCCAGCAGCCCCAGGACTAGCGGGATCCAGATAGATACGCAGTATTTT. Its translation is CASSPRTSGIQIDTQYF.